Following are 13 T cell receptor beta chains from one sample sequenced in a study of cytomegalovirus exposure and HLA in healthy donors. The PCR made use of 60 Vbeta and 13 Jbeta primers. Data came from immunoSEQ multiplex PCR; TCRdb stores just in-frame clones and leaves some out. Recorded here are over 80,000 clones; the top ten clones represent approximately 5.7%. Sequencing was done on a sample of PBMCs. Receptors were obtained from a girl aged 5 to 17 in good health and CMV-seropositive.

The rearrangement joins TRBV18 to TRBJ2-1; D gene unclear. Looked up from germline, CDR1 is KGHSH and CDR2 is LQKENI. This CDR3 region has 14 residues. The ends were cut back, 3 bases at V and 5 bases at J, with 11 bases in the middle. The CDR3 reads CASSPGLPDNEQFF. Written as DNA, the CDR3 is TGTGCCAGCTCACCCGGGTTACCCGACAATGAGCAGTTCTTC.

The chain joins TRBV5-1 to TRBJ1-2; 9 nucleotides align to TRBD1. The CDR3 spans 14 residues. Germline V lookup: CDR1 SGHRS, CDR2 YFSETQ. After removal of 7 bases from V and 7 bases from J, the junction contained 11 bases not matched to a gene. CDR3 sequence: CASLSGTGQGGYTF. The DNA of the CDR3 is TGCGCCAGCCTTTCCGGGACAGGGCAAGGTGGCTACACCTTC.

The CDR3 DNA is TGCGCCAGCAGCTTGGAAGCGGGGCCCGCCTACGAGCAGTACTTC. It is translated as CASSLEAGPAYEQYF. V and J are TRBV5-1 and TRBJ2-7; 7 bases are shared with TRBD2. From germline, CDR1 is SGHRS and CDR2 YFSETQ. There are 15 residues in the CDR3. V was clipped by 0 bases and J by 2 bases; unmatched bases: 5.

The V gene is TRBV27, the J gene TRBJ1-3; D gene uncertain. In germline, CDR1 is MNHEY, CDR2 SMNVEV (reference sequence). Trimming left V 6 bases short and J 0 bases short, with 15 bases between. The CDR3 runs to 16 residues. This CDR3 reads CASSPTPTYSGNTIYF. CDR3 DNA: TGTGCCAGCAGCCCCACCCCTACGTACTCTGGAAACACCATATATTTT.

The rearrangement joins TRBV6-6 to TRBJ2-2; 9 bases align to TRBD1. Trimming at V came to 2 bases and at J to 5 bases, leaving 6 bases not matched to a gene. Germline CDR1 reads MNHNY; CDR2 reads SVGAGI (reference sequence). The CDR3 covers 16 residues. CDR3 region: CASSYAGTGLTGELFF. The CDR3 DNA follows: TGTGCCAGCAGTTACGCCGGGACAGGGTTAACCGGGGAGCTGTTTTTT.

The chain recombines TRBV6-1 with TRBJ1-5; possibly TRBD1 for D (5 bases). The V gene lost 4 bases and the J gene lost 8 bases, with 18 bases spanning the gap. This CDR3 is built from 15 residues. Per germline, CDR1 MNHNS and CDR2 SASEGT. CDR3 DNA: TGTGCCAGCAGTGGGTATGGAGGCGGGGGTGAGCCCCAGCATTTT. Its protein is CASSGYGGGGEPQHF.

The chain couples TRBV9 to TRBJ2-7; 7 positions agree with TRBD2. The CDR3 has 15 amino acids. The V gene's germline CDR1 is SGDLS and CDR2 YYNGEE. Losses at the gene ends were 0 bases for V and 0 bases for J; bases not matched to a gene: 3. Here the CDR3 DNA reads TGTGCCAGCAGCGTAGAAACGGGGGGCTCCTACGAGCAGTACTTC. Protein sequence: CASSVETGGSYEQYF.

This sequence joins TRBV5-4 and TRBJ2-5; the match to TRBD1 covers 9 bases. Germline-derived CDR1 and CDR2 are SGHNT and YYREEE (reference sequence). Trimming at V came to 5 bases and at J to 1 base, leaving 6 bases not matched to a gene. The CDR3 sequence is 15 residues long. CDR3 in DNA: TGTGCCAGCAGTCTAGAGGGACAGGGCCAAGAGACCCAGTACTTC. This codes for CASSLEGQGQETQYF.

The chain is built from TRBV19 and TRBJ1-6; D remains ambiguous. Looked up from germline, CDR1 is LNHDA and CDR2 is SQIVND (reference sequence). The CDR3 has 14 amino acids. V gave up 5 bases and J gave up 5 bases, with 10 bases separating them. Written as DNA, the CDR3 is TGTGCCAGTAGTGTCTTGCGGGATAATTCACCCCTCCACTTT. The encoded protein is CASSVLRDNSPLHF.

The chain joins TRBV29-1 to TRBJ2-1; 9 nucleotides match TRBD2. Unmatched junction bases numbered 10, after V lost 7 bases and J lost 6 bases. The CDR3 has 14 amino acids. The germline V gene has CDR1 SQVTM and CDR2 ANQGSEA. CDR3 sequence (DNA): TGCAGCGCCCGAGAGGCGGGGGGGGGCAATGAGCAGTTCTTC. Translation gives CSAREAGGGNEQFF.

The chain combines TRBV2 with TRBJ1-2; D is ambiguous. The germline V and J ends were trimmed by 3 bases and 2 bases, with 7 bases remaining between them. There are 13 residues in the CDR3. Per germline, CDR1 SNHLY and CDR2 FYNNEI. In nucleotides, the CDR3 is TGTGCCAGCAGTGACGGTTTGAACTATGGCTACACCTTC. This gives the protein CASSDGLNYGYTF.

The DNA for the CDR3 is TGTGCCAGCTGCCAGGGGGCGCCGGATTCACCCCTCCACTTT. Translation: CASCQGAPDSPLHF. The chain is built from TRBV7-9 and TRBJ1-6; 8 bases are shared with TRBD1. The ends lost 8 bases at V and 8 bases at J; junction bases unmatched: 8. The CDR3 consists of 14 residues. The germline V gene has CDR1 SEHNR and CDR2 FQNEAQ (reference sequence).

The chain couples TRBV19 to TRBJ1-1, with D possibly TRBD1 on 6 matching bases. Germline V gene lookup returns CDR1 LNHDA and CDR2 SQIVND (reference sequence). This CDR3 comprises 16 residues. V was trimmed by 4 bases and J by 0 bases, leaving 15 bases between them. The CDR3 sequence is CASSTLRGLMNTEAFF. The CDR3 DNA sequence: TGTGCCAGTAGTACACTCAGGGGCCTTATGAACACTGAAGCTTTCTTT. Complete variable domain (other parts from reference TRBV19 and TRBJ1-1): DGGITQSPKYLFRKEGQNVTLSCEQNLNHDAMYWYRQDPGQGLRLIYYSQIVNDFQKGDIAEGYSVSREKKESFPLTVTSAQKNPTAFYLCASSTLRGLMNTEAFFGQGTRLTVV.